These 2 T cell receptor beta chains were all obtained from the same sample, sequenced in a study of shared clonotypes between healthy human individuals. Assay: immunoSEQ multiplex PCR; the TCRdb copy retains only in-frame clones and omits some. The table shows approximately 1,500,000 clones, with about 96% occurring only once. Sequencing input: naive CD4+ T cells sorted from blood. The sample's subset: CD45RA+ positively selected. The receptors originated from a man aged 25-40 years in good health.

The CDR3 bases are TGTGCCAGCAGTGCCTTAGACAGGCGCAATCAGCCCCAGCATTTT. This encodes CASSALDRRNQPQHF. This chain links TRBV28 with TRBJ1-5; D perhaps matches TRBD1 (6 bases). Trimming removed 5 bases from V and 2 bases from J, with 13 bases in between. Germline loops: CDR1 MDHEN, CDR2 SYDVKM. The CDR3 sequence is 15 residues long. Using reference TRBV28 and TRBJ1-5 for the parts outside the CDR3, the full variable domain is DVKVTQSSRYLVKRTGEKVFLECVQDMDHENMFWYRQDPGLGLRLIYFSYDVKMKEKGDIPEGYSVSREKKERFSLILESASTNQTSMYLCASSALDRRNQPQHFGDGTRLSIL.

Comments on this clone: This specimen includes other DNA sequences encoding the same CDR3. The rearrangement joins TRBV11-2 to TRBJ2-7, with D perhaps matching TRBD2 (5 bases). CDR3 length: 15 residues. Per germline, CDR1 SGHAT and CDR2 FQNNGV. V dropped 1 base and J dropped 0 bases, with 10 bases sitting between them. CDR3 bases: TGTGCCAGCAGCTTAGCGGCGGGCCCCTCCTACGAGCAGTACTTC. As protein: CASSLAAGPSYEQYF.